This T cell receptor (beta chain) was retrieved from a study of CD8+CD57+ T cells in acquired aplastic anemia. Across the study: Sorted CD4+ and CD8+ cells gave an average of about 3 ug of DNA.

This CDR3 is built from 13 residues. Germline V lookup: CDR1 WNHNN, CDR2 SYGVQD (reference sequence). For CDR3 and TCR beta VDJ profiling, genomic DNA was the template used. TCRdb re-analysed the reads in MiXCR, keeping a single row per CDR3 protein. Of 200,000 to 300,000 distinct CDR3 sequences in the sample, roughly 80% are singletons; the top ten hold approximately 42%. The sequenced patients had an expansion of CD8+CD57+ cells seen by flow cytometry. Every patient was diagnosed with severe acquired aplastic anemia. In the case of this clonotype: The antigen is undetermined. At one end the junction does not follow the germline gene, possibly because of a read error.

Study outcomes and limitations: CD8+ Simpson's diversity showed no significant patient-control difference. There were fewer than 35 CD8+ CDR3 sequences that occurred in both patients and controls.

The specimen sequenced was sorted CD4+, CD8+, or CD8+CD57+ T cells (not recorded which) from PBMCs. This chain joins TRBV10-1 and TRBJ2-5; maybe TRBD1 (6 bases). The receptor was derived from a human donor with aplastic anemia. The chain's CDR3 is CAGRLQGPETQYF. Here the CDR3 DNA reads TGCGCCGGCAGATTACAGGGACCTGAGACCCAGTACTTC.